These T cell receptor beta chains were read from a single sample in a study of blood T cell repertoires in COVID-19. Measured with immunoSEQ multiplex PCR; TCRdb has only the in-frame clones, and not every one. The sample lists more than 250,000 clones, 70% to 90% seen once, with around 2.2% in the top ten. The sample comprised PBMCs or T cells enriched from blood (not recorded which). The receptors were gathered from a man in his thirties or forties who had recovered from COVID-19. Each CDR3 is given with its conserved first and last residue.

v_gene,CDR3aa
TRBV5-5,CASSPNRGSGYTF
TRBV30,CAWSVQGNNNSPLHF
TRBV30,CAWSVWGTSGNTIYF
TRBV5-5,CASSQTGGEQFF
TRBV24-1,CATSDRGTGNTIYF
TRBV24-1,CATSDESGATGELFF
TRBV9,CASSVGLGGGNEKLFF
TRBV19,CASSRGSGKGYNEQFF
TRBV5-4,CASSLARTGRYEQYF
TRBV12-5,CASGLVRGDYGYTF
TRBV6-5,CASGGTGNTGELFF
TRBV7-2,CASSLVWSRNGSPLHF
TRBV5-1,CASSLGQGFGNTIYF